Below, 25 T cell receptor beta chains from the same sample are listed, as sequenced in a study of blood T cell repertoires in COVID-19. TCRdb's copy holds only in-frame clones and misses some; the assay was immunoSEQ multiplex PCR. The sample holds about 240,000 clones, about 79% seen once. The material sequenced was peripheral blood. The receptors were gathered from a woman older than 75 with acute or convalescent COVID-19.

This clone turned up a few times. The chain links TRBV28 to TRBJ1-2; 9 bases align to TRBD1. The CDR3 has 17 residues. Germline V gene data show CDR1 as MDHEN and CDR2 as SYDVKM. J gave up 2 bases and V 7 bases, and 14 bases lay outside the gene matches. CDR3 DNA sequence: TGTGCCAGCACCATAGGGACAGGGCTCCTTGGGAACTATGGCTACACCTTC. Its protein product is CASTIGTGLLGNYGYTF.

The chain joins TRBV28 to TRBJ1-3; D is uncertain. V lost 8 bases, J lost 7 bases, and 9 bases lay in between. The CDR3 extends over 11 amino acids. Germline CDR1 reads MDHEN; CDR2 reads SYDVKM. CDR3 coding DNA: TGTGCCAGCTCAGGCCGGAACACCATATATTTT. Protein sequence: CASSGRNTIYF.

Details on this clone: Other nucleotide sequences from this sample produce the same CDR3. The rearrangement links TRBV6-6 to TRBJ2-1; 10 bases are a match to TRBD2. V was clipped by 5 bases and J by 1 base; unmatched bases: 5. There are 16 residues in the CDR3. Looked up from germline, CDR1 is MNHNY and CDR2 is SVGAGI (reference sequence). The CDR3 sequence is CASSTLAGGSYNEQFF. CDR3 sequence (DNA): TGTGCCAGCAGTACCTTAGCGGGGGGTTCCTACAATGAGCAGTTCTTC.

The chain couples TRBV5-1 to TRBJ2-5, with 9 bases lining up with TRBD1. V shed 5 bases, J shed 1 base, and the junction held 6 bases outside the gene matches. Germline V gene data show CDR1 as SGHRS and CDR2 as YFSETQ. CDR3 length equals 15 residues. DNA for the CDR3: TGCGCCAGCAGATTCACAGGGGGCCGCCAAGAGACCCAGTACTTC. It yields the protein CASRFTGGRQETQYF. Looking up the rest from reference TRBV5-1 and TRBJ2-5 gives the full variable domain: KAGVTQTPRYLIKTRGQQVTLSCSPISGHRSVSWYQQTPGQGLQFLFEYFSETQRNKGNFPGRFSGRQFSNSRSEMNVSTLELGDSALYLCASRFTGGRQETQYFGPGTRLLVL.

The gene calls are TRBV28 and TRBJ1-5; 12 bases line up with TRBD1. Germline V gene data show CDR1 as MDHEN and CDR2 as SYDVKM. The CDR3 length is 19 residues. Trimming removed 2 bases from V and 1 base from J; junction bases left unmatched: 9. CDR3 DNA: TGTGCCAGCAGTTTAAGGGGGACAGGGGGCCTATGGAGCAATCAGCCCCAGCATTTT. This encodes CASSLRGTGGLWSNQPQHF. The full variable domain, rest sourced from reference TRBV28 and TRBJ1-5, is DVKVTQSSRYLVKRTGEKVFLECVQDMDHENMFWYRQDPGLGLRLIYFSYDVKMKEKGDIPEGYSVSREKKERFSLILESASTNQTSMYLCASSLRGTGGLWSNQPQHFGDGTRLSIL.

The rearrangement joins TRBV7-9 to TRBJ1-1; D is perhaps TRBD1 (6 bases). Trimming pared 0 bases from V and 9 bases from J, leaving 14 bases between. The CDR3 totals 14 residues. Germline V CDR1 and CDR2: SEHNR, FQNEAQ (reference sequence). The CDR3 region is CASSLAIRGAQAFF. Here the CDR3 DNA reads TGTGCCAGCAGCTTAGCGATTCGGGGGGCCCAAGCTTTCTTT.

V usage is TRBV25-1 and J usage is TRBJ2-7; 9 nucleotides agree with TRBD1. The V segment lost 8 bases and the J segment 5 bases; nucleotides outside the gene matches: 13. Germline V CDR1 and CDR2: MGHDK, SYGVNS. The CDR3 length is 15 residues. CDR3 bases: TGTGCCAGCTCCGAAGTACAGGGGGCCAAGGACGAGCAGTACTTC. This encodes CASSEVQGAKDEQYF.

Of note for this clone: Other DNA sequences in this specimen translate into the identical CDR3. The chain recombines TRBV20-1 with TRBJ1-1, with D uncertain. The CDR3 loop spans 11 amino acids. Trimming shortened V by 6 bases and J by 1 base, and 6 bases separated the two germline ends. Germline assignment: CDR1 DFQATT and CDR2 SNEGSKA (reference sequence). As DNA, the CDR3 is TGCAGTGCCCCTAGGAACACTGAAGCTTTCTTT. Translated, it gives CSAPRNTEAFF.

V and J are TRBV11-3 and TRBJ2-5; no definite D call. The CDR3 runs to 14 residues. The germline CDR1 and CDR2 sequences are SGHNT and YENEEA. V was trimmed by 1 base and J by 2 bases, leaving 8 bases between them. CDR3 DNA: TGTGCCAGCAGCTTAGGTTTTCCTCAAGAGACCCAGTACTTC. This codes for CASSLGFPQETQYF. Full variable domain (outside the CDR3, taken from reference TRBV11-3 and TRBJ2-5): EAGVVQSPRYKIIEKKQPVAFWCNPISGHNTLYWYLQNLGQGPELLIRYENEEAVDDSQLPKDRFSAERLKGVDSTLKIQPAELGDSAVYLCASSLGFPQETQYFGPGTRLLVL.

There are a few counts of this clone. V gene TRBV2 combines with J gene TRBJ2-3; 9 nucleotides align to TRBD2. This CDR3 spans 16 amino acids. With V trimmed by 6 bases and J by 2 bases, 9 bases remained unmatched. The germline CDR1 and CDR2 sequences are SNHLY and FYNNEI. The CDR3 region has the DNA TGTGCCAGCAGGGGACCTTTAGCGGGGGCCACAGATACGCAGTATTTT. Its translation is CASRGPLAGATDTQYF. Using reference TRBV2 and TRBJ2-3 for the parts outside the CDR3, the full variable domain is EPEVTQTPSHQVTQMGQEVILRCVPISNHLYFYWYRQILGQKVEFLVSFYNNEISEKSEIFDDQFSVERPDGSNFTLKIRSTKLEDSAMYFCASRGPLAGATDTQYFGPGTRLTVL.

The CDR3, as DNA: TGTGCCTGGAGTGCCCGGACAGGAGGTAGAAACACCATATATTTT. Its protein product is CAWSARTGGRNTIYF. The V call is TRBV30, the J call TRBJ1-3; 7 bases map to TRBD1. V shed 1 base, J shed 5 bases, and the junction held 8 bases outside the gene matches. This CDR3 comprises 15 residues. The germline CDR1 and CDR2 sequences are GTSNPN and SVGIG (reference sequence). Drawing the rest from reference TRBV30 and TRBJ1-3, the complete variable domain is SQTIHQWPATLVQPVGSPLSLECTVEGTSNPNLYWYRQAAGRGLQLLFYSVGIGQISSEVPQNLSASRPQDRQFILSSKKLLLSDSGFYLCAWSARTGGRNTIYFGEGSWLTVV.

This clone was found once. The rearrangement uses TRBV3-1 (or the pseudogene TRBV3-2) and TRBJ2-1; TRBD1 aligns across 12 bases. Losses at the gene ends were 4 bases for V and 9 bases for J; bases not matched to a gene: 13. Germline assignment: CDR1 LGHDT and CDR2 YNNKEL (reference sequence). This CDR3 comprises 17 residues. CDR3 in amino acids: CASSPGDRGLLSGEQFF. The CDR3 nucleotides read TGTGCCAGCAGCCCCGGGGACAGGGGGCTACTATCTGGTGAGCAGTTCTTC.

The chain has TRBV30 and TRBJ1-1, with D unresolved. CDR3 length: 14 amino acids. Germline assignment: CDR1 GTSNPN and CDR2 SVGIG (reference sequence). Trimming left V 8 bases short and J 1 base short, with 17 bases between. CDR3 in amino acids: CAQTIRGRNTEAFF. The CDR3 bases are TGTGCCCAAACCATACGGGGAAGGAACACTGAAGCTTTCTTT.

There are a few counts of this clone. V and J are TRBV18 and TRBJ1-5; D unclear. The CDR3 consists of 14 residues. Trimming pared 3 bases from V and 7 bases from J, leaving 13 bases between. Germline V gene lookup returns CDR1 KGHSH and CDR2 LQKENI. Written as DNA, the CDR3 is TGTGCCAGCTCACCGGGATCCACGGGACAGCCCCAGCATTTT. This gives the protein CASSPGSTGQPQHF.

V gene TRBV5-4 combines with J gene TRBJ2-7, with D possibly TRBD1 on 5 matching bases. The V gene's germline CDR1 is SGHNT and CDR2 YYREEE (reference sequence). V dropped 0 bases and J dropped 2 bases, with 12 bases sitting between them. The CDR3 runs to 15 residues. DNA of the CDR3: TGTGCCAGCAGCTTGGGGCAGGGCCCTCCCTACGAGCAGTACTTC. This translates into CASSLGQGPPYEQYF.

The CDR3 reads CASSLVRQSSTDTQYF. The CDR3 DNA sequence: TGCGCCAGCAGCTTGGTTCGACAGAGTAGCACAGATACGCAGTATTTT. The chain links TRBV5-1 to TRBJ2-3; D perhaps matches TRBD1 (5 bases). Looked up from germline, CDR1 is SGHRS and CDR2 is YFSETQ. Trimming removed 0 bases from V and 0 bases from J, with 11 bases in between. The CDR3 extends over 16 amino acids.

This clone was found a few times. This chain uses TRBV5-1 with TRBJ1-3; 8 bases agree with TRBD1. This CDR3 comprises 15 residues. Germline loops: CDR1 SGHRS, CDR2 YFSETQ. V gave up 4 bases and J gave up 0 bases; unmatched junction bases: 3. As DNA, the CDR3 is TGCGCCAGCAGCCAGGGGACAGGCTCTGGAAACACCATATATTTT. Its protein product is CASSQGTGSGNTIYF.

The gene calls are TRBV14 and TRBJ2-7; D call uncertain. Germline lookup yields CDR1 SGHDN and CDR2 FVKESK. This CDR3 has 11 residues. Trimming shortened V by 3 bases and J by 9 bases, and 9 bases separated the two germline ends. The DNA of the CDR3 is TGTGCCAGCAGCCAGGGCCCTGGGCAGTACTTC. Encoded protein: CASSQGPGQYF.

The chain joins TRBV21-1 to TRBJ1-5. TRBV21-1 is a pseudogene locus. The length of the CDR3 is 16 residues. The CDR3 DNA reads TGTGCCAGCAGCAAAGAGGGGGGGACGAGCAATCAGCCCCAGCATTTT. Its translation is CASSKEGGTSNQPQHF.

This sequence joins TRBV6-5 and TRBJ1-5; D is uncertain. The germline V gene encodes CDR1 MNHEY and CDR2 SVGAGI. The V and J ends lost 0 bases and 3 bases respectively, with 6 bases between them. CDR3 size: 14 residues. CDR3 DNA: TGTGCCAGCAGTTACTCGTCAATCAATCAGCCCCAGCATTTT. Its protein is CASSYSSINQPQHF.

This chain uses TRBV5-1 with TRBJ2-3; a weak D match, TRBD1 (5 bases). Germline CDR1 reads SGHRS; CDR2 reads YFSETQ. V lost 0 bases and J 5 bases, leaving 13 bases between the germline ends. The CDR3 loop spans 15 amino acids. The chain's CDR3 is CASSLASRVGDTQYF. The CDR3 DNA reads TGCGCCAGCAGCTTGGCCAGCAGGGTAGGAGATACGCAGTATTTT.

The J gene is TRBJ1-5, the V gene TRBV7-3; D unresolved. The CDR3 runs to 13 residues. The germline V and J ends were trimmed by 1 base and 7 bases, with 8 bases remaining between them. The germline V gene has CDR1 SGHTA and CDR2 FQGTGA. The CDR3 DNA follows: TGTGCCAGCAGCTTAAAGGGAGAGCAGCCCCAGCATTTT. Translated, it gives CASSLKGEQPQHF.

This rearrangement joins TRBV28 to TRBJ2-2; weak D call: TRBD1 (5 bases). The V gene lost 2 bases and the J gene lost 5 bases, with 12 bases spanning the gap. The CDR3 runs 15 residues. In germline, CDR1 is MDHEN, CDR2 SYDVKM. This chain's CDR3 is CASSLIRGGTGELFF. CDR3 DNA sequence: TGTGCCAGCAGTTTAATAAGGGGTGGGACCGGGGAGCTGTTTTTT.

The chain links TRBV6-1 to TRBJ2-7; D is possibly TRBD1 (5 bases). The germline V gene has CDR1 MNHNS and CDR2 SASEGT. The ends were cut back, 0 bases at V and 3 bases at J, with 12 bases in the middle. The CDR3 spans 15 residues. The CDR3 DNA reads as TGTGCCAGCAGTGAAGCGCCCCGGCAGGGCTACGAGCAGTACTTC. Residues: CASSEAPRQGYEQYF.

The chain couples TRBV4-1 to TRBJ1-2, with 9 bases aligning to TRBD1. CDR1 MGHRA and CDR2 YSYEKL come from the germline V gene. Trimming at V came to 3 bases and at J to 11 bases, leaving 10 bases not matched to a gene. This CDR3 comprises 14 residues. The CDR3 nucleotides are TGCGCCAGCAGCCACGCGCGGGACAGGGCTCAGTACACCTTC. Its translation: CASSHARDRAQYTF.